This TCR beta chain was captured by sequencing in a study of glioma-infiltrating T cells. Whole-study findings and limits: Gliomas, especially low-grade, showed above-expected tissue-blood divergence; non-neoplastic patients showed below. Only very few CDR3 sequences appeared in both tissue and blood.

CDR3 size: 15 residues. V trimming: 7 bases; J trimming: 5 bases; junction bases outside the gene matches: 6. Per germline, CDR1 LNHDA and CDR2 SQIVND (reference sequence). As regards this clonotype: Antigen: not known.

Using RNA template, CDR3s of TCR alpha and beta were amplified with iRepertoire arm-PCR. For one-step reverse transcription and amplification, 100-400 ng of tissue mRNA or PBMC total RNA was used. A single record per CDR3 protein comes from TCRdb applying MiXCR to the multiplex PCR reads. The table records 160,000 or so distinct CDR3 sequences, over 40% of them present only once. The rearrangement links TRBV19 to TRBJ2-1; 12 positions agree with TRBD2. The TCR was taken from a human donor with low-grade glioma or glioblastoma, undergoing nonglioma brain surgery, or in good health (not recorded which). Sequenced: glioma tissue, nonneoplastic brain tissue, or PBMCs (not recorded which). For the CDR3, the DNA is TGTGCCAGTACCCTAGCGGGAGGGCTCAACAATGAGCAGTTCTTC. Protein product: CASTLAGGLNNEQFF. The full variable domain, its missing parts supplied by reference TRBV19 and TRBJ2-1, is DGGITQSPKYLFRKEGQNVTLSCEQNLNHDAMYWYRQDPGQGLRLIYYSQIVNDFQKGDIAEGYSVSREKKESFPLTVTSAQKNPTAFYLCASTLAGGLNNEQFFGPGTRLTVL.